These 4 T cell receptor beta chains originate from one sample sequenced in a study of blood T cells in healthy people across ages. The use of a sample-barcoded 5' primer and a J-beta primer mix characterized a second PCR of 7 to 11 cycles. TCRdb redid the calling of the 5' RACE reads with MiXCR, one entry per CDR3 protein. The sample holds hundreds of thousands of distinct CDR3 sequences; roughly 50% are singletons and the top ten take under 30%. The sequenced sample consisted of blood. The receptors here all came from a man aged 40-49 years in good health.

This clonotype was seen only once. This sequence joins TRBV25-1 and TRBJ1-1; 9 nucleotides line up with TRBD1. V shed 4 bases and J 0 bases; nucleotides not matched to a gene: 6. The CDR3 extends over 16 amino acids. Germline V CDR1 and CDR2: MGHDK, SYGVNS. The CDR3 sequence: CASSGRQGVLNTEAFF. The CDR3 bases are TGTGCCAGCAGTGGTAGACAGGGGGTATTGAACACTGAAGCTTTCTTT.

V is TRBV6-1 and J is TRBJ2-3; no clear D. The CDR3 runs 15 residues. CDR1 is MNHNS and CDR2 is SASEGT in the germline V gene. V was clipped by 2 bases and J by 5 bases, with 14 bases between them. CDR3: CASSETVQRLDTQYF. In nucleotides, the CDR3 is TGTGCCAGCAGTGAAACCGTTCAGAGACTAGATACGCAGTATTTT.

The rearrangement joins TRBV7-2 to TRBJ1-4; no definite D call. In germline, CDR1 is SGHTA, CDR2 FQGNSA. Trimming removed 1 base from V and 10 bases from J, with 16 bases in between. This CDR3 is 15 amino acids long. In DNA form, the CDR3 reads TGTGCCAGCAGCTTAGACGGGGTTCAAATGGGAAAACTGTTTTTT. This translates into CASSLDGVQMGKLFF.

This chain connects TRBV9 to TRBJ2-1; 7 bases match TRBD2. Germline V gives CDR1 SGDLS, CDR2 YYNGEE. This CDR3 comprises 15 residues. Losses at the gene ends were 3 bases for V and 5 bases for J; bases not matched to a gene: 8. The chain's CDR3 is CASSDPGTNNNEQFF. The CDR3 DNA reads TGTGCCAGCAGCGACCCCGGGACTAACAACAATGAGCAGTTCTTC.